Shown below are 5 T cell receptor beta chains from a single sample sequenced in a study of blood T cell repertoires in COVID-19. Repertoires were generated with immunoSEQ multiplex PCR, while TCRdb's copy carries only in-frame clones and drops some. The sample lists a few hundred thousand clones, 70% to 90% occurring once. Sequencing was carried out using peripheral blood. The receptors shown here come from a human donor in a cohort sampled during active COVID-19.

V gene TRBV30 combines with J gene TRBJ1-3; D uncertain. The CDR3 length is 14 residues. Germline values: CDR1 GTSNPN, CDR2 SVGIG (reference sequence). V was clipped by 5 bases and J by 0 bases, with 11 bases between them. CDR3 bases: TGTGCCTGGGGGGAGATCCTCTCTGGAAACACCATATATTTT. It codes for CAWGEILSGNTIYF. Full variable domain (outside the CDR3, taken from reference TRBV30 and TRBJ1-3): SQTIHQWPATLVQPVGSPLSLECTVEGTSNPNLYWYRQAAGRGLQLLFYSVGIGQISSEVPQNLSASRPQDRQFILSSKKLLLSDSGFYLCAWGEILSGNTIYFGEGSWLTVV.

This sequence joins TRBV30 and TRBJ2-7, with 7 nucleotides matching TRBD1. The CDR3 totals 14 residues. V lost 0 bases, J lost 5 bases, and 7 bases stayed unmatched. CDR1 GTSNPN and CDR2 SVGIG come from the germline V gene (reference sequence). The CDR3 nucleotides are TGTGCCTGGAGTGTACAGGGGCGATTCAACGAGCAGTACTTC. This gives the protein CAWSVQGRFNEQYF. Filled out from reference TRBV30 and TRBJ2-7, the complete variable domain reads SQTIHQWPATLVQPVGSPLSLECTVEGTSNPNLYWYRQAAGRGLQLLFYSVGIGQISSEVPQNLSASRPQDRQFILSSKKLLLSDSGFYLCAWSVQGRFNEQYFGPGTRLTVT.

This CDR3 reads CASSLPTNEKLFF. The CDR3, as DNA: TGTGCCAGCAGTCTCCCAACTAATGAAAAACTGTTTTTT. The chain recombines TRBV6-5 with TRBJ1-4, with D unresolved. Trimming removed 5 bases at V and 0 bases at J, with 4 bases between. Germline CDR1 is MNHEY and CDR2 is SVGAGI. The CDR3 sequence is 13 residues long.

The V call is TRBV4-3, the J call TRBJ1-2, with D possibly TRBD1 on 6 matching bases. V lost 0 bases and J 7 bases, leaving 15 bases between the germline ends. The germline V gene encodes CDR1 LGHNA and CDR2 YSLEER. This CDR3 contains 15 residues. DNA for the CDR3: TGCGCCAGCAGCCAAGATCGGGGGGGGCAGGGTGGCTACACCTTC. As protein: CASSQDRGGQGGYTF.

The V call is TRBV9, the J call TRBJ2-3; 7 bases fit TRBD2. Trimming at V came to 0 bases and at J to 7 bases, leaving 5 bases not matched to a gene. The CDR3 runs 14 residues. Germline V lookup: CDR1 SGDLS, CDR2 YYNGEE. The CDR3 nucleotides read TGTGCCAGCAGCGTAGGCGGGAGTGGGAATACGCAGTATTTT. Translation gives CASSVGGSGNTQYF.